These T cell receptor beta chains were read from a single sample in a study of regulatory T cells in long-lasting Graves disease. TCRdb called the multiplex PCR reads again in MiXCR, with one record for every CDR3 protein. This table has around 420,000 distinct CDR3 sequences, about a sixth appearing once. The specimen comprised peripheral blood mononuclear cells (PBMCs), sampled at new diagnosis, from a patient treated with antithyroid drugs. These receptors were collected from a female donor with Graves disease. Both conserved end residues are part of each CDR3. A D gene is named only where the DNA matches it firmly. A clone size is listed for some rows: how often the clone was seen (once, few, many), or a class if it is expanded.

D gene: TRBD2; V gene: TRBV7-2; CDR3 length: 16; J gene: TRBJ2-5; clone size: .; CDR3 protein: CASSLTLAGGQETQYF; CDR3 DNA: TGTGCCAGCAGCTTGACTCTGGCGGGAGGTCAAGAGACCCAGTACTTC
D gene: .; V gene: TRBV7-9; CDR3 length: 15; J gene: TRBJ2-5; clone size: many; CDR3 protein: CASSLYGNREETQYF; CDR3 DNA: TGTGCCAGCAGCTTATACGGAAACAGGGAGGAGACCCAGTACTTC
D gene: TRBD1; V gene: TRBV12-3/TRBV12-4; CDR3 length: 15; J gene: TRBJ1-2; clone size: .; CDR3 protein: CASSSGTVLNYGYTF; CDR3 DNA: TGTGCCAGCAGTTCCGGGACAGTTCTTAACTATGGCTACACCTTC
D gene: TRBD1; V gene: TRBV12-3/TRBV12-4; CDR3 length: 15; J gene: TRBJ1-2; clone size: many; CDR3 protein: CASSRGTGVNYGYTF; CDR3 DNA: TGTGCCAGCAGCCGGGGGACAGGGGTTAACTATGGCTACACCTTC
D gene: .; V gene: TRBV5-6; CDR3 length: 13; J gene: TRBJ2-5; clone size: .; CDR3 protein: CASSFRIQETQYF; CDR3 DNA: TGTGCCAGCAGCTTCCGCATACAAGAGACCCAGTACTTC
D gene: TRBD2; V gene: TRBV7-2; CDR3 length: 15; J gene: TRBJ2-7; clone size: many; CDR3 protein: CASSSPRGRAYEQYF; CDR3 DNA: TGTGCCAGCAGCTCCCCTCGAGGGAGGGCCTACGAGCAGTACTTC
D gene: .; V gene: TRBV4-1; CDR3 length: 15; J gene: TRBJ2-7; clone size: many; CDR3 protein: CASTLGTGHSYEQYF; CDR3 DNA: TGCGCCAGCACCCTGGGAACAGGGCATTCCTACGAGCAGTACTTC
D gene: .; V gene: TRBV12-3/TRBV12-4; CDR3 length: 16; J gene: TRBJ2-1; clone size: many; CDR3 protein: CASSLGGDWSYNEQFF; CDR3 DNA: TGTGCCAGCAGTTTAGGGGGGGACTGGTCCTACAATGAGCAGTTCTTC
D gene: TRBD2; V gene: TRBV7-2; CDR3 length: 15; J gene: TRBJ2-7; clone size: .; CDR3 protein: CASSLATSGTYEQYF; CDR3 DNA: TGTGCCAGCAGCTTAGCGACTAGCGGAACCTACGAGCAGTACTTC
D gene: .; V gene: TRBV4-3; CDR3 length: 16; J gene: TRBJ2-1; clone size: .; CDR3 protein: CASSQVRGRGASQQFF; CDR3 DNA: TGCGCCAGCAGCCAAGTTAGGGGGCGGGGAGCCTCCCAGCAGTTCTTC
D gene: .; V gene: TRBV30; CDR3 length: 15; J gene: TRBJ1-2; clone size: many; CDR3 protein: CAWAGTRSFNYGYTF; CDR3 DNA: TGTGCCTGGGCCGGGACCCGATCTTTTAACTATGGCTACACCTTC
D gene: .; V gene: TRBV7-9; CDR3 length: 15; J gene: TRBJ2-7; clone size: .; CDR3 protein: CASSLVVGTTHEQYF; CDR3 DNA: TGTGCCAGCAGCTTGGTCGTAGGGACAACTCACGAGCAGTACTTC
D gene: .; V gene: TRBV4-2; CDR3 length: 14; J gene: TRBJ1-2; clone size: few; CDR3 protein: CASSQAPGHYGYTF; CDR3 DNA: TGTGCCAGCAGCCAAGCCCCGGGACATTATGGCTACACCTTC
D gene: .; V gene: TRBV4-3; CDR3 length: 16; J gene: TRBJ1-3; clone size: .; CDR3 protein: CASSQVADRSGNTIYF; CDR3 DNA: TGCGCCAGCAGCCAAGTGGCAGACCGCTCTGGAAACACCATATATTTT
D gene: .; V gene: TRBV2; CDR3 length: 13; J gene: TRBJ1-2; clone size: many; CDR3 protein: CASVVEARAGYTF; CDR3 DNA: TGTGCCAGCGTGGTTGAGGCCCGGGCTGGCTACACCTTC
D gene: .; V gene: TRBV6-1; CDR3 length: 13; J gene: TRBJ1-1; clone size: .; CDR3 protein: CASSTGTITEAFF; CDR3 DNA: TGTGCCAGCAGTACCGGGACGATAACTGAAGCTTTCTTT
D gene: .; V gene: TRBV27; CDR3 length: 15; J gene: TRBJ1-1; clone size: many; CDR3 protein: CASSFFQGTGTEAFF; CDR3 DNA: TGTGCCAGCAGCTTTTTCCAGGGTACCGGCACTGAAGCTTTCTTT
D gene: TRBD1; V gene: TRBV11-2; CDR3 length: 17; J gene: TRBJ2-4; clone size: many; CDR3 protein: CASSPPGGGTGGNIQYF; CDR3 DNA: TGTGCCAGCAGTCCCCCCGGCGGCGGGACAGGGGGAAACATTCAGTACTTC